The 30 T cell receptor beta chains below all came from one sample that was sequenced in a study of tumor and adjacent non-tumor tissue in lung cancer. No cell sorting was done before RNA was extracted from the tissue. A modified ARM-PCR protocol with three rounds of nested PCR amplified TCRbeta. One entry per CDR3 protein results from TCRdb running MiXCR on the multiplex PCR reads. The table shows 200,000 to 250,000 distinct CDR3 sequences, with 60% to 75% occurring only once. Material: lung tumor tissue. These receptors originate from a man between 60 and 75 years old with non-small cell lung cancer.

This clonotype is judged medium-sized (0.01 to 0.1%). The chain combines TRBV10-3 with TRBJ2-7; 7 bases are shared with TRBD1. After removal of 0 bases from V and 7 bases from J, the junction contained 0 bases not matched to a gene. The CDR3 extends over 12 amino acids. Germline V gene lookup returns CDR1 ENHRY and CDR2 SYGVKD. The CDR3: CAISESGQEQYF. CDR3 DNA: TGTGCCATCAGTGAGTCGGGACAGGAGCAGTACTTC.

The chain uses TRBV7-2 and TRBJ2-7, with D possibly matching TRBD1 (5 bases). Germline CDR1 reads SGHTA; CDR2 reads FQGNSA. The CDR3 is 16 residues long. V shed 7 bases and J shed 4 bases, with 23 bases lying between them. The CDR3 DNA reads as TGTGCCAGCACATTATCCCCTCAGGGTCAGGAGTACGAGCAGTACTTC. Protein sequence: CASTLSPQGQEYEQYF.

Concerning this clonotype: A much larger clone differs by one base, so this may be a read error. The chain recombines TRBV20-1 with TRBJ2-7; 7 positions agree with TRBD1. Germline V lookup: CDR1 DFQATT, CDR2 SNEGSKA (reference sequence). CDR3 length equals 11 residues. CDR3 residues: CSGGGTDEEYF. The CDR3 DNA reads as TGCAGTGGAGGGGGCACCGACGAGGAGTACTTC.

On this clonotype: Its ends do not fully match the called genes, so a read error is possible. This chain uses TRBV20-1 with TRBJ1-6; the match to TRBD1 covers 7 bases. Germline CDR1 DFQATT, CDR2 SNEGSKA (reference sequence). This CDR3 is 14 amino acids long. This chain's CDR3 is CSASPGTAVSSLHF. The CDR3 coding sequence is TGCAGTGCGTCACCTGGGACAGCAGTTTCATCCCTCCACTTT.

The sample holds many counts of this clonotype. V is TRBV4-1 and J is TRBJ2-5, with 12 nucleotides matching TRBD2. Germline V gene sequence: CDR1 MGHRA, CDR2 YSYEKL. CDR3 length: 16 amino acids. Unmatched junction bases numbered 2, after V lost 1 base and J lost 2 bases. In DNA, the CDR3 is TGCGCCAGCAGCCAAGGGACTAGCGGGGTTCAAGAGACCCAGTACTTC. Amino acids: CASSQGTSGVQETQYF.

As for this clonotype: A much larger clone is a single base away; this may be a read error. The CDR3 carries no conserved terminal phenylalanine or tryptophan, so it likely arises from a read error. J is TRBJ2-3 and V is TRBV4-1, with a tentative D call TRBD2 (6 bases). This CDR3 has 17 amino acids. V was cut by 0 bases and J by 2 bases, with 15 bases left in between. The germline V gene has CDR1 MGHRA and CDR2 YSYEKL. The CDR3 sequence: CASSQDWPSEITDTQYY. CDR3 DNA: TGCGCCAGCAGCCAAGATTGGCCTAGCGAGATCACAGATACGCAGTATTAT.

Worth noting for this clonotype: An end of the junction does not agree with germline; a read error may underlie this. The genes are TRBV20-1 and TRBJ2-7, with D tentatively TRBD1 or TRBD2 (5 bases each). CDR1 DFQATT and CDR2 SNEGSKA come from the germline V gene (reference sequence). The CDR3 spans 11 residues. The CDR3 coding sequence is TGCAGTCCGGGACCAGGATACGAGCTGTACTTC. Protein product: CSPGPGYELYF.

For this clonotype: One junction end disagrees with the germline gene, perhaps due to a read error. V usage is TRBV20-1 and J usage is TRBJ2-1, with 9 bases aligning to TRBD1. The CDR3 is made up of 16 amino acids. From germline, CDR1 is DFQATT and CDR2 SNEGSKA (reference sequence). DNA of the CDR3: TGCAGTGTTAGACCCCCGGGACAGGGTCGCCCTAATGAGCAGTTCTTC. Amino acids: CSVRPPGQGRPNEQFF.

This clonotype was detected only a few times. The genes are TRBV20-1 and TRBJ1-1; 7 nucleotides agree with TRBD1. The ends lost 3 bases at V and 13 bases at J; junction bases unmatched: 11. Germline CDR1 and CDR2: DFQATT and SNEGSKA (reference sequence). This CDR3 region has 12 residues. Here the CDR3 reads CSARRGREFGFF. The CDR3, as DNA: TGCAGTGCTAGGAGGGGGCGAGAGTTTGGTTTCTTT.

In regard to this clonotype: The CDR3 end shows no conserved phenylalanine or tryptophan, and so a read error is likely. The chain joins TRBV12-3 or TRBV12-4 to TRBJ1-6; D unresolved. V was trimmed by 4 bases and J by 8 bases, leaving 9 bases between them. The CDR3 spans 13 residues. This CDR3 reads CASSWSNDSPLHV. The CDR3 DNA sequence: TGTGCCAGCAGTTGGAGTAACGATTCACCCCTCCACGTT.

V gene TRBV20-1 combines with J gene TRBJ1-2, with 8 bases matching TRBD1. Germline CDR1 is DFQATT and CDR2 is SNEGSKA (reference sequence). CDR3 length equals 16 residues. V dropped 8 bases and J dropped 7; count of bases not matched to a gene: 21. The CDR3 bases are TGCAGTACGGACGCCGGGACAGGAAACCCGCGGATTGGCTACACCTTC. Its protein product is CSTDAGTGNPRIGYTF.

With respect to this clonotype: The junction does not match germline at one end; this may be a read error. The gene calls are TRBV13 and TRBJ2-3; a possible D gene is TRBD2 (5 bases). The CDR3 contains 15 residues. Germline V CDR1 and CDR2: PRHDT, FYEKMQ (reference sequence). The CDR3: CASNLGPSSTDTQYF. The CDR3 nucleotides are TGTGCCAGCAACTTAGGTCCTAGCAGCACAGATACGCAGTATTTT.

Details on this clonotype: This could be a read error, since a much larger clone is one nucleotide away. The chain links TRBV29-1 to TRBJ2-7; weak D call: TRBD2 (7 bases). CDR1 is SQVTM and CDR2 is ANQGSEA in the germline V gene. The CDR3 contains 13 residues. CDR3 residues: CSVEGEGQYEHYF. The CDR3 nucleotides read TGCAGCGTTGAGGGGGAGGGACAATACGAGCATTACTTC.

Of note for this clonotype: Here the CDR3 omits its conserved ending phenylalanine or tryptophan, so a read error is the likely source. This sequence joins TRBV28 and TRBJ1-2, with D possibly TRBD1 on 5 matching bases. The CDR3 runs 15 residues. CDR1 and CDR2 from the germline V gene are MDHEN and SYDVKM. Deletions cut 1 base from V and 7 bases from J, with 16 bases between. Here the CDR3 DNA reads TGTGCCAGCAGTTTATCCATTGACATGGGACTTGGCTACACCTTA. Translation gives CASSLSIDMGLGYTL.

Concerning this clonotype itself: With a much larger clone just one base away, this may be a read error. The chain joins TRBV4-2 to TRBJ2-3; 8 nucleotides match TRBD1. The CDR3 is 14 residues long. Losses at the gene ends were 7 bases for V and 2 bases for J; bases not matched to a gene: 5. Germline V gene data show CDR1 as LGHNA and CDR2 as YNFKEQ. CDR3 region: CASTPGQDTDTQYF. DNA of the CDR3: TGTGCCAGCACTCCGGGACAGGACACAGATACGCAGTATTTT.

The V and J genes are TRBV6-5 and TRBJ1-5; 10 bases map to TRBD1. The V and J ends lost 4 bases and 4 bases, in that order; junction bases with no gene match: 4. Germline CDR1 reads MNHEY; CDR2 reads SVGAGI. CDR3 size: 15 residues. The CDR3: CASSSTGQGNQPQHF. CDR3 sequence (DNA): TGTGCCAGCAGTTCCACGGGACAGGGGAATCAGCCCCAGCATTTT.

The rearrangement joins TRBV29-1 to TRBJ1-1; 11 bases match TRBD1. In germline, CDR1 is SQVTM, CDR2 ANQGSEA. Trimming cost V 4 bases and J 4 bases; bases outside gene matches: 8. This CDR3 has 15 amino acids. The CDR3 protein is CSVGDAGTGGTEAFF. The CDR3 DNA sequence: TGCAGCGTTGGGGACGCCGGGACAGGGGGCACTGAAGCTTTCTTT.

The CDR3 protein is CASSPWEAGVGDTQYF. The CDR3 coding sequence is TGTGCCAGCAGCCCCTGGGAAGCGGGGGTAGGAGATACGCAGTATTTT. V and J are TRBV5-4 and TRBJ2-3; the match to TRBD2 covers 8 bases. The V gene end was trimmed by 4 bases and the J gene end by 5 bases; junction bases not matched to a gene: 12. Germline V gene sequence: CDR1 SGHNT, CDR2 YYREEE (reference sequence). This CDR3 has 16 amino acids.

As regards this clonotype: A much bigger clone sits one base away, suggesting this may be a read error. The CDR3 coding sequence is TGTGCCGGCGACAGGGCAAGGACCGGGGAGCTGTTTTTT. Translation: CAGDRARTGELFF. J is TRBJ2-2 and V is TRBV12-3 or TRBV12-4, with 7 bases matching TRBD1. The length of the CDR3 is 13 residues. Losses at the gene ends were 11 bases for V and 5 bases for J; bases not matched to a gene: 8.

Comments on this clonotype: An end of the junction differs from the germline gene, which may be a read error. V usage is TRBV12-3 or TRBV12-4 and J usage is TRBJ1-5; no definite D call. The CDR3 length is 12 residues. The DNA of the CDR3 is TGTGCCAGCTGTTTTGGGGTAATACCCCAGCATTTT. Translated, it gives CASCFGVIPQHF.

The CDR3 nucleotides read TGTGCCAGCAGCCAAGAGGCGGTTGGGACAGGGGGGAATGAGCAGTTCTTC. It is translated as CASSQEAVGTGGNEQFF. The rearrangement uses TRBV4-2 and TRBJ2-1; 11 bases map to TRBD1. The junction had 8 bases not matched to a gene; V was cut back by 0 bases and J by 7 bases. The germline V gene encodes CDR1 LGHNA and CDR2 YNFKEQ. The CDR3 has 17 residues.

V is TRBV11-2 and J is TRBJ2-5; a possible D gene is TRBD1 (5 bases). This CDR3 comprises 15 residues. Trimming removed 4 bases at V and 7 bases at J, with 19 bases between. Germline loops: CDR1 SGHAT, CDR2 FQNNGV. The CDR3 coding sequence is TGTGCCAGCAGCTCAGGGTACTCAGCTTCTGCGACCCAGTACTTC. Amino acid sequence: CASSSGYSASATQYF.

This clonotype was counted only a few times. A read error may produce the germline difference seen at one junction end. The chain carries TRBV4-3 and TRBJ2-2; TRBD1 matches 8 bases. The germline V gene has CDR1 LGHNA and CDR2 YSLEER. This CDR3 is 16 amino acids long. The CDR3 DNA reads TGCGCCAGCAGTCAAGATTTGACCCAGGGGGCCGGGGAGCTGTCTTTT. This encodes CASSQDLTQGAGELSF.

Points on this clonotype: This may stem from a read error, because a much larger clone lies one nucleotide away. The chain links TRBV6-5 to TRBJ2-7, with TRBD1 identical over 7 bases. The V and J ends lost 8 bases and 6 bases, in that order; junction bases with no gene match: 4. The CDR3 runs 11 residues. CDR1 and CDR2 from the germline V gene are MNHEY and SVGAGI. Here the CDR3 reads CASGRQGEQYF. The DNA of the CDR3 is TGTGCCAGCGGACGACAGGGCGAGCAGTACTTC.

The rearrangement links TRBV4-2 to TRBJ2-2; 10 bases are shared with TRBD2. Germline values: CDR1 LGHNA, CDR2 YNFKEQ. The length of the CDR3 is 16 residues. With 1 base clipped from V and 6 bases from J, the junction kept 5 bases outside the gene matches. DNA for the CDR3: TGTGCCAGCAGCCAAGGCGCTAGCGGGAGAGCCGGGGAGCTGTTTTTT. Translating gives CASSQGASGRAGELFF.

Here the CDR3 reads CASSQAGTREWDGYTF. The CDR3 region has the DNA TGTGCCAGCAGCCAAGCCGGCACTCGGGAATGGGATGGCTACACCTTC. The genes are TRBV4-2 and TRBJ1-2; unclear D gene. Trimming took off 1 base at V and 6 bases at J, with 18 bases between the two ends. The CDR3 consists of 16 residues. Germline V gene data show CDR1 as LGHNA and CDR2 as YNFKEQ.

The CDR3 DNA sequence: TGCGCCAGCAGCTTCTTACCGGGACATGGGAACTATGGCTACACCTTC. Its protein is CASSFLPGHGNYGYTF. The J gene is TRBJ1-2, the V gene TRBV4-1, with D possibly matching TRBD1 (6 bases). V was trimmed by 5 bases and J by 2 bases, leaving 18 bases between them. CDR1 MGHRA and CDR2 YSYEKL come from the germline V gene. There are 16 residues in the CDR3.

Comment on this clonotype: A much larger clone differs by one base, so this may be a read error. This chain connects TRBV12-5 to TRBJ2-3, with 9 bases aligning to TRBD2. The germline gives CDR1 LGHNT, CDR2 FRNRAP. V lost 9 bases and J lost 4; bases outside the gene matches: 8. The CDR3 contains 14 residues. CDR3 sequence reads: CASLASGEPDTQYF. CDR3 DNA: TGTGCTAGCCTCGCTAGCGGGGAGCCAGATACGCAGTATTTT.

Worth noting for this clonotype: The junction and the germline gene differ at one end; a read error may be behind it. This chain joins TRBV11-3 and TRBJ2-7; D remains unclear. The length of the CDR3 is 12 residues. Germline V gene data show CDR1 as SGHNT and CDR2 as YENEEA. CDR3 DNA: TGTGCCAGCAGCTTACCCCCTGCGCAGCAGTATTTC. Its protein product is CASSLPPAQQYF.

On this clonotype: An end of the junction does not agree with germline; a read error may underlie this. V gene TRBV29-1 combines with J gene TRBJ1-6; 8 bases agree with TRBD1. The CDR3 length is 12 residues. Per the germline V gene, CDR1 is SQVTM and CDR2 is ANQGSEA. The CDR3 loop is CSVRTGNSPPHF. DNA of the CDR3: TGCAGCGTTCGGACAGGGAACTCACCCCCCCACTTT.